The clone carrying this T cell receptor beta chain was seen at least ten times. Its antigen is not known. Germline is not matched at one junction end, which may reflect a read error. There were TCR beta CDR3 regions amplified from RNA transcripts. Using the HTBI primer set, a first-round RT-PCR was run on the TCR CDR3. TCRdb re-called the multiplex PCR reads through MiXCR, storing one row per CDR3 protein. The table records around 760,000 distinct CDR3 sequences, approximately 36% of them present only once. The CDR3 runs to 12 residues. Germline V gene lookup returns CDR1 SGHRS and CDR2 YFSETQ. These data originate in a study of T cells in Graves' hyperthyroidism and ophthalmopathy. Study-level results: Median prediction lead before ophthalmopathy onset was 6.5 months with the model.

The clonotype originates from a woman aged 40 to 50 with Graves' hyperthyroidism. Sequencing was done on a sample of blood. The rearrangement links TRBV5-1 to TRBJ1-1; 9 bases match TRBD1. Here the CDR3 DNA reads TGTGCCAGCAGCCTGGGACAGGGTGAAGCTTTCTTT. Translation gives CASSLGQGEAFF.